These 25 T cell receptor beta chains originate from one sample sequenced in a study of beta chain features in type 1 diabetes listed by TCRdb under 2018. To prepare the library, the immunoSEQ multiplex PCR assay was applied. The entire isolated RNA was reverse transcribed using the High Capacity cDNA Reverse Transcription Kit, and thus expressed TCRB transcripts were sequenced. Here the immuneACCESS table is served through TCRdb, limited to in-frame sequences with V and J called. Missing clones are a known gap in these copies; in checked studies unresolved V genes cover under half, and the rest lacks a known reason. In all, the sample holds more than 300,000 clones, and about 12% of those were seen once. Roughly 0.017% of the sample is taken by the ten largest. The source material was naive CD4+ T cells from blood. Sample cell subset or site, as interpreted from the label and publication: true naive CD4+ T cells. These receptors all come from a man aged 18 to 30 in good health.

The rearrangement joins TRBV30 to TRBJ1-2; D gene unclear. CDR1 and CDR2 (germline): GTSNPN, SVGIG (reference sequence). V lost 8 bases, J lost 3 bases, and 13 bases lay in between. CDR3 length equals 12 residues. The CDR3 is CALRQEDYGYTF. The CDR3 bases are TGTGCCCTCAGGCAGGAGGACTATGGCTACACCTTC. The whole variable domain, remainder taken from reference TRBV30 and TRBJ1-2, is SQTIHQWPATLVQPVGSPLSLECTVEGTSNPNLYWYRQAAGRGLQLLFYSVGIGQISSEVPQNLSASRPQDRQFILSSKKLLLSDSGFYLCALRQEDYGYTFGSGTRLTVV.

Only a few counts were recorded for this clone. V and J are TRBV18 and TRBJ2-3, with D perhaps TRBD2 (5 bases). The V end lost 6 bases, the J end lost 0 bases, and 16 bases lay between the germline ends. The germline V gene encodes CDR1 KGHSH and CDR2 LQKENI. The CDR3 sequence is 16 residues long. The CDR3 loop reads CASSPGLRGSTDTQYF. Written as DNA, the CDR3 is TGTGCCAGCTCGCCCGGACTGAGAGGAAGCACAGATACGCAGTATTTT.

This clone was observed a few times. The J gene is TRBJ2-7, the V gene TRBV28; D perhaps matches TRBD2 (5 bases). Germline values: CDR1 MDHEN, CDR2 SYDVKM. The CDR3 length is 13 residues. The germline V and J ends were trimmed by 3 bases and 3 bases, with 9 bases remaining between them. CDR3 region: CASSFMSGYEQYF. The DNA of the CDR3 is TGTGCCAGCAGTTTCATGAGCGGCTACGAGCAGTACTTC.

The gene calls are TRBV5-6 and TRBJ1-4, with 8 bases identical to TRBD1. Trimming removed 0 bases from V and 5 bases from J; junction bases left unmatched: 6. The germline CDR1 and CDR2 sequences are SGHDT and YYEEEE. The CDR3 length is 16 residues. The CDR3 protein is CASSLGRDRYNEKLFF. DNA for the CDR3: TGTGCCAGCAGCTTGGGCCGGGACAGGTACAATGAAAAACTGTTTTTT.

The genes are TRBV5-4 and TRBJ1-1; D not resolved. V lost 9 bases to trimming and J lost 8 bases, with 14 bases between them. This CDR3 has 11 residues. Germline V CDR1 and CDR2: SGHNT, YYREEE (reference sequence). The CDR3 sequence: CATVKGVEAFF. CDR3 coding DNA: TGTGCCACCGTGAAGGGAGTCGAAGCTTTCTTT.

This chain connects TRBV7-9 to TRBJ2-3, with D maybe TRBD2 (6 bases). From germline, CDR1 is SEHNR and CDR2 FQNEAQ (reference sequence). The CDR3 has 15 residues. The ends were cut back, 4 bases at V and 0 bases at J, with 11 bases in the middle. CDR3 nucleotide sequence: TGTGCCAGCAGCTCAAGGAGGGGCAGCACAGATACGCAGTATTTT. Residues: CASSSRRGSTDTQYF.

V usage is TRBV6-5 and J usage is TRBJ1-1, with TRBD1 identical over 7 bases. This CDR3 has 14 residues. CDR1 and CDR2 from the germline V gene are MNHEY and SVGAGI. V was clipped by 6 bases and J by 3 bases; unmatched bases: 7. CDR3 amino acids: CASSRRGSDTEAFF. The CDR3 DNA is TGTGCCAGCAGCCGCAGGGGGTCGGACACTGAAGCTTTCTTT.

This clone was counted between two and nine times. V and J are TRBV4-1 and TRBJ2-7; 8 bases map to TRBD1. Trimming took 4 bases from V and 3 from J; bases not matched to a gene: 2. Looked up from germline, CDR1 is MGHRA and CDR2 is YSYEKL. The CDR3 is made up of 13 amino acids. CDR3 sequence reads: CASSRQGSYEQYF. The CDR3 DNA reads as TGCGCCAGCAGCCGACAGGGGAGCTACGAGCAGTACTTC.

This clone has a handful of counts. The J gene is TRBJ2-1, the V gene TRBV7-9; 11 positions agree with TRBD2. Germline V gene sequence: CDR1 SEHNR, CDR2 FQNEAQ (reference sequence). The CDR3 totals 14 residues. Trimming cost V 3 bases and J 5 bases; bases outside gene matches: 0. DNA for the CDR3: TGTGCCAGCAGCTTGACTAGCGGGAACAATGAGCAGTTCTTC. This translates into CASSLTSGNNEQFF. Based on the CDR3 plus reference TRBV7-9 and TRBJ2-1, the full variable domain is DTGVSQNPRHKITKRGQNVTFRCDPISEHNRLYWYRQTLGQGPEFLTYFQNEAQLEKSRLLSDRFSAERPKGSFSTLEIQRTEQGDSAMYLCASSLTSGNNEQFFGPGTRLTVL.

This clone was observed a few times. The chain links TRBV9 to TRBJ1-1, with a weak D call TRBD1 (5 bases). This CDR3 has 16 amino acids. Trimming took off 4 bases at V and 1 base at J, with 17 bases between the two ends. Germline assignment: CDR1 SGDLS and CDR2 YYNGEE. The CDR3 sequence: CASSHPLGGPNTEAFF. The CDR3 nucleotides read TGTGCCAGCAGCCACCCGTTGGGGGGACCGAACACTGAAGCTTTCTTT.

This clone appeared a few times. V is TRBV5-6 and J is TRBJ2-3; 11 nucleotides line up with TRBD2. The V segment lost 5 bases and the J segment 4 bases; nucleotides outside the gene matches: 18. Germline V gene sequence: CDR1 SGHDT, CDR2 YYEEEE. The length of the CDR3 is 19 residues. The CDR3 loop is CASRQTGTSGTLRADTQYF. The DNA for the CDR3 is TGTGCCAGCAGGCAAACCGGGACTAGCGGAACTCTTAGGGCAGATACGCAGTATTTT.

This clone was found many times. The CDR3, as DNA: TGCAGCGTTGCGGCTAGCGGGAAGGGCTACAATGAGCAGTTCTTC. This sequence encodes CSVAASGKGYNEQFF. V usage is TRBV29-1 and J usage is TRBJ2-1; 9 positions agree with TRBD2. Germline CDR1 is SQVTM and CDR2 is ANQGSEA. V gave up 4 bases and J gave up 3 bases; unmatched junction bases: 7. The CDR3 consists of 15 residues.

The V and J genes are TRBV27 and TRBJ2-7; 9 bases fit TRBD1. The CDR3 length is 16 residues. Germline CDR1 MNHEY, CDR2 SMNVEV (reference sequence). J lost 3 bases, V lost 0 bases, and 6 bases had no gene match. CDR3 in DNA: TGTGCCAGCAGTTTATCAGCGGGACAGGGCATCTACGAGCAGTACTTC. This encodes CASSLSAGQGIYEQYF.

This clone was seen a handful of times. The V gene is TRBV30, the J gene TRBJ2-1; TRBD2 agrees at 10 bases. The CDR3 sequence is 17 residues long. Losses at the gene ends were 0 bases for V and 0 bases for J; bases not matched to a gene: 5. The germline V gene encodes CDR1 GTSNPN and CDR2 SVGIG (reference sequence). CDR3 sequence reads: CAWSVPLAGYSYNEQFF. Written as DNA, the CDR3 is TGTGCCTGGAGTGTACCACTAGCGGGGTACTCCTACAATGAGCAGTTCTTC.

In this sample, this clone turned up once. The V call is TRBV4-3, the J call TRBJ2-5, with 7 bases identical to TRBD2. V dropped 1 base and J dropped 6; count of bases not matched to a gene: 5. CDR3 length equals 14 residues. CDR1 is LGHNA, CDR2 YSLEER, per germline. The CDR3 DNA reads as TGCGCCAGCAGCCAAGGGACTAGGGGACAGACCCAGTACTTC. Its translation: CASSQGTRGQTQYF.

This clone was seen only a few times. The sample holds other DNA sequences that translate to the same CDR3. Here the CDR3 DNA reads TGTGCCAGCTCACCGCCGGGCGGGCATGAGCAGTTCTTC. This encodes CASSPPGGHEQFF. The chain couples TRBV18 to TRBJ2-1; tentative D call: TRBD2 (5 bases). Trimming removed 3 bases at V and 8 bases at J, with 11 bases between. CDR1 is KGHSH and CDR2 is LQKENI in the germline V gene. This CDR3 contains 13 residues.

This clone has more than one count but fewer than ten. V usage is TRBV29-1 and J usage is TRBJ1-1; tentatively, D is TRBD1 (6 bases). Trimming cost V 7 bases and J 1 base, with 16 bases left between them. CDR3 size: 14 residues. CDR1 SQVTM and CDR2 ANQGSEA come from the germline V gene. DNA for the CDR3: TGCAGCGCAGTCGGGGGGGCCGCGAACACTGAAGCTTTCTTT. Protein sequence: CSAVGGAANTEAFF. Using reference TRBV29-1 and TRBJ1-1 for the parts outside the CDR3, the full variable domain is SAVISQKPSRDICQRGTSLTIQCQVDSQVTMMFWYRQQPGQSLTLIATANQGSEATYESGFVIDKFPISRPNLTFSTLTVSNMSPEDSSIYLCSAVGGAANTEAFFGQGTRLTVV.

The V and J genes are TRBV7-2 and TRBJ2-7, with 9 bases identical to TRBD1. J was trimmed by 0 bases and V by 3 bases; bases with no gene match: 6. The CDR3 extends over 16 amino acids. The germline V gene encodes CDR1 SGHTA and CDR2 FQGNSA. CDR3 nucleotide sequence: TGTGCCAGCAGCTTGGGCGGGACAGGGATCTCCTACGAGCAGTACTTC. Translation gives CASSLGGTGISYEQYF. Full variable domain (rest looked up from reference TRBV7-2 and TRBJ2-7): GAGVSQSPSNKVTEKGKDVELRCDPISGHTALYWYRQSLGQGLEFLIYFQGNSAPDKSGLPSDRFSAERTGGSVSTLTIQRTQQEDSAVYLCASSLGGTGISYEQYFGPGTRLTVT.

Remarks on this clone: Other DNA variants within this sample encode the same CDR3. The gene calls are TRBV30 and TRBJ2-6; perhaps TRBD1 as D (5 bases). The CDR3 is made up of 13 amino acids. V was trimmed by 8 bases and J by 1 base, leaving 9 bases between them. CDR1 is GTSNPN and CDR2 is SVGIG in the germline V gene (reference sequence). This CDR3 reads CAGTGSGANVLTF. The CDR3 region has the DNA TGTGCCGGCACAGGTTCTGGGGCCAACGTCCTGACTTTC.

The CDR3 DNA follows: TGTGCCAGCAGGAGGACAGAGAACACTGAAGCTTTCTTT. Translation: CASRRTENTEAFF. The V call is TRBV7-3, the J call TRBJ1-1; tentative D call: TRBD1 (6 bases). V was trimmed by 6 bases and J by 1 base, leaving 9 bases between them. CDR3 size: 13 residues. Germline assignment: CDR1 SGHTA and CDR2 FQGTGA.

The rearrangement uses TRBV27 and TRBJ2-6; D call uncertain. The CDR3 totals 15 residues. The V and J ends lost 3 bases and 1 base respectively, with 7 bases between them. Germline loops: CDR1 MNHEY, CDR2 SMNVEV (reference sequence). As DNA, the CDR3 is TGTGCCAGCAGTTTCCGGGTGTCTGGGGCCAACGTCCTGACTTTC. Protein: CASSFRVSGANVLTF.

V is TRBV18 and J is TRBJ2-1; D is perhaps TRBD2 (5 bases). CDR1 KGHSH and CDR2 LQKENI come from the germline V gene. V shed 5 bases and J shed 1 base, with 15 bases lying between them. The CDR3 runs 16 residues. CDR3 residues: CASSYGGGLSYNEQFF. CDR3 nucleotides: TGTGCCAGCTCATATGGTGGAGGATTATCCTACAATGAGCAGTTCTTC.

This clone was picked up a small number of times. V is TRBV25-1 and J is TRBJ1-6; no clear D gene. Germline V gene lookup returns CDR1 MGHDK and CDR2 SYGVNS. V was trimmed by 4 bases and J by 6 bases, leaving 10 bases between them. The CDR3 totals 14 residues. The CDR3 sequence: CASSVPQINSPLHF. The CDR3 DNA reads as TGTGCCAGCAGTGTCCCGCAGATTAATTCACCCCTCCACTTT.

In its sample, this clone was seen a few times. The chain links TRBV28 to TRBJ2-1, with 9 bases aligning to TRBD1. This CDR3 contains 18 residues. Germline CDR1 and CDR2: MDHEN and SYDVKM. The V and J ends lost 5 bases and 0 bases, in that order; junction bases with no gene match: 11. Here the CDR3 reads CASSPPGQGPSSYNEQFF. The CDR3 region has the DNA TGTGCCAGCAGTCCCCCGGGACAGGGTCCAAGCTCCTACAATGAGCAGTTCTTC. The variable domain in full, completed from reference TRBV28 and TRBJ2-1, reads DVKVTQSSRYLVKRTGEKVFLECVQDMDHENMFWYRQDPGLGLRLIYFSYDVKMKEKGDIPEGYSVSREKKERFSLILESASTNQTSMYLCASSPPGQGPSSYNEQFFGPGTRLTVL.

Only a few counts were recorded for this clone. The V gene is TRBV6-5, the J gene TRBJ2-5, with D tentatively TRBD2 (5 bases). V lost 10 bases and J 1 base, leaving 10 bases between the germline ends. Per germline, CDR1 MNHEY and CDR2 SVGAGI. This CDR3 has 12 residues. The CDR3, as DNA: TGTGCCACTAGCCCGACCCAAGAGACCCAGTACTTC. Its translation is CATSPTQETQYF.